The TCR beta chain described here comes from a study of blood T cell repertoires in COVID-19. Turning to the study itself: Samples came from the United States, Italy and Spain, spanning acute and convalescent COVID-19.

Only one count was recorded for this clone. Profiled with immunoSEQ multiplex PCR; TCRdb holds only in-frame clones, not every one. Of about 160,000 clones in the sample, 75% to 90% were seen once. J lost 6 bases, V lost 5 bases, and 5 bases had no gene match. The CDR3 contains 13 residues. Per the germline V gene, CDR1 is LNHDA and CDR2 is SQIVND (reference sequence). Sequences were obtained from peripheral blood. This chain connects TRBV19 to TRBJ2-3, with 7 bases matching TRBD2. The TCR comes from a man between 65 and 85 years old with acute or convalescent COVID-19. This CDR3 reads CASSWSGMDTQYF. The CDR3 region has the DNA TGTGCCAGTAGTTGGAGCGGGATGGATACGCAGTATTTT.